This T cell receptor (beta chain) originates from a study of vaccination effects on CD4 cells after COVID-19 (dated by TCRdb to 2022 to 2024). As for the study more broadly: In the ViraFEST assay, PBMC were stimulated with viral peptide pools, and TCR sequencing was then used to find antigen-specific CD4+ T cell clonotypes based on their expansion. A few million PBMC per well were cultured with around 10 ug/ml peptides in IMDM containing about 5% human AB serum, about 9.6 IU/ml IL-2 and gentamicin. Two doses of either the BNT162b2 or the mRNA-1273 mRNA SARS-CoV-2 vaccine were administered to participants. The study compared SARS-CoV-2 spike-specific CD4+ TCR repertoires before and after mRNA vaccination in COVID-19 convalescent patients and infection-naive vaccine recipients. Cultures from other donors in the study were sequenced using the Oncomine TCR Beta short-read assay on an Illumina iSeq 100. In a couple of convalescent patients, pre-vaccine samples were collected 16 days and one week ahead of the first dose, 142 and 148 days after COVID-19 diagnosis. Altogether, 10 COVID-19 convalescent patients and a few SARS-CoV-2-naive healthy vaccine recipients made up the full study. Study-wide findings and limitations: Limitations of the study were the small number of convalescent patients and the absence of early post-infection timepoints. Both infection-induced and vaccine-induced clones contracted markedly at late post-vaccination timepoints, which is consistent with waning T cell responses. In convalescent patients, the post-vaccine spike-reactive repertoire consisted mainly of new vaccine-induced clones, largely distinct from infection-induced clones.

Libraries were prepared through the immunoSEQ multiplex PCR assay. DNA from the cultured and isolated CD4+ T cells underwent TCR beta CDR3 sequencing. The authors' pipeline ran thus. Non-productive TCR sequences were removed and reads were trimmed to the CDR3 region, keeping CDR3s of at least 7 amino acids. The MANAFEST web app was used to identify antigen-specific clonotypes by comparing expansion in peptide wells with expansion in reference cultures. Positive clones required FDR<0.05 expansion versus reference and all other wells, odds ratio above 5, and frequency above 0.1% in two replicate wells. Clonotypes significantly expanded in SARS-CoV-2 spike wells and in at least one common cold coronavirus spike condition were defined as cross-reactive. CDR3 similarity was assessed by Levenshtein distance with the stringdist R package, and unrooted trees were built with ape in R 3.6.1. In its TCRdb copy, this immuneACCESS table keeps in-frame sequences only and misses some clones. Where compared with another copy, unresolved V genes explain less than half of these, and the others have no known cause. V and J calls and clone size are as listed in that table; D and trimming were resolved from the DNA. The sample table records tens of thousands of clones; just over 70% of these occur just once. Jointly, the top ten make up 20% to 25% of the sample.

On this clone itself: Its antigen specificity is not known. No per-base quality is available; no much larger clone lies one base away.

After approximately eleven days of culture, CD4+ T cells were isolated with the EasySep CD4+ T cell isolation kit. Convalescent patients had PCR-confirmed SARS-CoV-2 infection between March and December 2020, before Alpha, Beta and Delta variants emerged in the United States. Half of the culture medium was replaced with fresh IL-2-containing medium on days 3 and 7. Unless noted otherwise, every peptide stimulation condition was cultured in triplicate wells. PBMC were separated from whole blood using Ficoll-Paque Plus gradient centrifugation and were then either cryopreserved at -140C or used fresh. The QIAamp micro DNA kit was used to extract genomic DNA from the cultured CD4+ T cells. V lost 4 bases and J lost 5 bases, and the count of bases not matched to a germline gene is 12. The germline V gene sets CDR1 to SGHDT and CDR2 to YYEEEE. The CDR3 goes from the cysteine to the phenylalanine over 17 residues. Only CDR3 DNA is held: 51 bases, read in frame from base 1.

Sequenced here: CD4+ T cells from PBMCs cultured without peptide, sampled before COVID-19 vaccination. The receptor was derived from a human donor who had a prior SARS-CoV-2 infection. The receptor chain draws on TRBV5-6 and TRBJ2-2; 9 junctional bases match TRBD1. CDR3 reads: CASSPIPTGGGTGELFF. The DNA sequence is as follows: TGTGCCAGCAGCCCTATACCGACAGGGGGGGGAACCGGGGAGCTGTTTTTT.